These 14 T cell receptor beta chains originate from one sample sequenced in a study of T cells after somatic rescue of genetic block. Here immunoSEQ multiplex PCR was the method, and the copy in TCRdb shows in-frame clones only, minus some. The data show tens of thousands of clones, 80% to 95% seen once. The sample was peripheral blood mononuclear cells (PBMCs). The receptors originated from a man aged 35-49 years.

CDR3 in amino acids: CASSDKSNTGELFF. The CDR3 DNA reads as TGCGCCAGCAGTGATAAATCGAACACCGGGGAGCTGTTTTTT. This chain uses TRBV10-1 with TRBJ2-2; no definite D call. Trimming left V 3 bases short and J 0 bases short, with 5 bases between. The CDR3 is made up of 14 amino acids. Per germline, CDR1 WNHNN and CDR2 SYGVQD (reference sequence).

The genes are TRBV11-2 and TRBJ1-2; TRBD1 matches at 9 bases. Germline V gene lookup returns CDR1 SGHAT and CDR2 FQNNGV. The CDR3 runs to 13 residues. Trimming removed 2 bases from V and 14 bases from J; junction bases left unmatched: 9. The CDR3 loop is CASSLIDRGELTF. Written as DNA, the CDR3 is TGTGCCAGCAGCTTAATTGACAGGGGGGAATTGACCTTC. The full variable domain, rest sourced from reference TRBV11-2 and TRBJ1-2, is EAGVAQSPRYKIIEKRQSVAFWCNPISGHATLYWYQQILGQGPKLLIQFQNNGVVDDSQLPKDRFSAERLKGVDSTLKIQPAKLEDSAVYLCASSLIDRGELTFGSGTRLTVV.

The chain carries TRBV6-6 and TRBJ1-2; D is perhaps TRBD1 (6 bases). V was clipped by 7 bases and J by 5 bases, with 17 bases between them. This CDR3 comprises 14 residues. The germline V gene has CDR1 MNHNY and CDR2 SVGAGI (reference sequence). CDR3 DNA sequence: TGTGCCAGCACCAATATCGGGGGCGGGTATGGCTACACCTTC. Translation: CASTNIGGGYGYTF.

The rearrangement joins TRBV10-1 to TRBJ2-7; the match to TRBD2 covers 7 bases. V was clipped by 0 bases and J by 2 bases; unmatched bases: 4. This CDR3 region has 15 residues. From germline, CDR1 is WNHNN and CDR2 SYGVQD (reference sequence). The DNA of the CDR3 is TGCGCCAGCAGTGAGTCCCAGCGGGGAACCTACGAGCAGTACTTC. Protein sequence: CASSESQRGTYEQYF.

V gene TRBV7-9 combines with J gene TRBJ2-3, with 10 positions matching TRBD2. This CDR3 is built from 17 residues. CDR1 SEHNR and CDR2 FQNEAQ come from the germline V gene (reference sequence). V lost 5 bases and J lost 4; bases outside the gene matches: 12. CDR3 protein: CASSLDRRAGGPDTQYF. CDR3 bases: TGTGCCAGCAGCCTAGACCGCCGAGCGGGAGGGCCAGATACGCAGTATTTT.

The rearrangement links TRBV10-3 to TRBJ2-7; the match to TRBD2 covers 7 bases. V trimming: 4 bases; J trimming: 3 bases; junction bases outside the gene matches: 3. Per the germline V gene, CDR1 is ENHRY and CDR2 is SYGVKD. The CDR3 is 13 amino acids. CDR3: CAISGGLIYEQYF. In nucleotides, the CDR3 is TGTGCCATCAGTGGGGGACTAATCTACGAGCAGTACTTC.

The V gene is TRBV6-5, the J gene TRBJ2-7; 9 nucleotides agree with TRBD2. Trimming removed 0 bases from V and 9 bases from J; junction bases left unmatched: 12. The CDR3 is made up of 16 amino acids. In germline, CDR1 is MNHEY, CDR2 SVGAGI. CDR3 region: CASSYSLLAGLRGQYF. The CDR3 DNA sequence: TGTGCCAGCAGTTACTCGCTCCTAGCGGGGCTTCGGGGGCAGTACTTC.

The chain uses TRBV4-3 and TRBJ2-7; D is ambiguous. The CDR3 runs 15 residues. Trimming pared 0 bases from V and 3 bases from J, leaving 12 bases between. Germline V CDR1 and CDR2: LGHNA, YSLEER. The CDR3 nucleotides are TGCGCCAGCAGCCAAGATCAAGAATCCCTCTACGAGCAGTACTTC. Residues: CASSQDQESLYEQYF.

The rearrangement joins TRBV28 to TRBJ2-6, with 7 bases identical to TRBD1. The CDR3 is 16 residues long. Germline V lookup: CDR1 MDHEN, CDR2 SYDVKM. The junction had 6 bases not matched to a gene; V was cut back by 7 bases and J by 0 bases. In DNA form, the CDR3 reads TGTGCCAGCACCCCAGGGGGAGACTCTGGGGCCAACGTCCTGACTTTC. Translated, it gives CASTPGGDSGANVLTF.

V is TRBV6-1 and J is TRBJ1-5; unclear D gene. V was pared by 7 bases and J by 0 bases, with 10 bases between. This CDR3 is 14 amino acids long. Germline CDR1 and CDR2: MNHNS and SASEGT. CDR3 DNA sequence: TGTGCCAGCATTCAGAGTCATAGCAATCAGCCCCAGCATTTT. This translates into CASIQSHSNQPQHF.

This rearrangement joins TRBV11-1 to TRBJ2-5; D is possibly TRBD2 (5 bases). Trimming took off 0 bases at V and 1 base at J, with 12 bases between the two ends. The CDR3 is 16 residues long. CDR1 and CDR2 (germline): SGHAT, FQDESV (reference sequence). CDR3 region: CASSLAFFGSQETQYF. The DNA for the CDR3 is TGTGCCAGCAGCTTAGCGTTCTTTGGGAGCCAAGAGACCCAGTACTTC. The full variable domain, completed using reference TRBV11-1 and TRBJ2-5, is EAEVAQSPRYKITEKSQAVAFWCDPISGHATLYWYRQILGQGPELLVQFQDESVVDDSQLPKDRFSAERLKGVDSTLKIQPAELGDSAMYLCASSLAFFGSQETQYFGPGTRLLVL.

The chain combines TRBV4-2 with TRBJ2-2; 7 bases fit TRBD1. V was clipped by 4 bases and J by 5 bases; unmatched bases: 7. The CDR3 length is 15 residues. CDR1 and CDR2 from the germline V gene are LGHNA and YNFKEQ. The CDR3 loop reads CASSPGTAETGELFF. DNA for the CDR3: TGTGCCAGCAGCCCCGGGACAGCCGAGACCGGGGAGCTGTTTTTT.

V is TRBV4-2 and J is TRBJ2-5; D ambiguous. The germline gives CDR1 LGHNA, CDR2 YNFKEQ. This CDR3 is 14 amino acids long. Trimming pared 1 base from V and 2 bases from J, leaving 8 bases between. Written as DNA, the CDR3 is TGTGCCAGCAGCCAAGTCCATGGGCAAGAGACCCAGTACTTC. It encodes CASSQVHGQETQYF.

The gene calls are TRBV9 and TRBJ1-4, with D perhaps TRBD1 (5 bases). The CDR3 spans 15 residues. The germline gives CDR1 SGDLS, CDR2 YYNGEE. Trimming took off 0 bases at V and 3 bases at J, with 9 bases between the two ends. The CDR3 DNA sequence: TGTGCCAGCAGCGTAGGCGGGACCTCTAATGAAAAACTGTTTTTT. Amino acid sequence: CASSVGGTSNEKLFF.